The 13 T cell receptor beta chains below all came from one sample that was sequenced in a study of Graves' ophthalmopathy and Graves' hyperthyroidism. TCR beta CDR3 amplification used RNA transcripts. HTBI primers were employed in first-round RT-PCR, then a second-round multiplex PCR followed. TCRdb reanalysed the multiplex PCR reads using MiXCR and keeps one entry per CDR3 protein. The sample comprises roughly 1.1 million distinct CDR3 sequences, approximately 35% of which are singletons, and roughly 10% rests with the top ten. The sequenced sample was peripheral blood or thyroid tissue (not recorded which). The receptors were sampled from an adult man with Graves' hyperthyroidism.

This clonotype was picked up many times. J is TRBJ1-6 and V is TRBV5-1; 9 positions agree with TRBD1. The V segment lost 6 bases and the J segment 8 bases; nucleotides outside the gene matches: 3. From germline, CDR1 is SGHRS and CDR2 YFSETQ. The CDR3 is 13 residues long. The CDR3 DNA reads TGCGCCAGCACTCGACAGGGGGATTCACCCCTCCACTTT. It codes for CASTRQGDSPLHF.

This clonotype has only a few counts. This chain uses TRBV4-1 with TRBJ1-5, with D uncertain. V gave up 0 bases and J gave up 5 bases, with 14 bases separating them. Germline V gives CDR1 MGHRA, CDR2 YSYEKL. The CDR3 spans 16 residues. The CDR3 loop is CASSQDPDRGDQPQHF. The CDR3 bases are TGCGCCAGCAGCCAAGACCCCGACCGCGGCGATCAGCCCCAGCATTTT.

The gene calls are TRBV10-3 and TRBJ1-1; 9 bases align to TRBD1. CDR1 is ENHRY and CDR2 is SYGVKD in the germline V gene. CDR3 length: 15 amino acids. V was clipped by 10 bases and J by 0 bases; unmatched bases: 9. The CDR3 bases are TGTGCCACCCACCAGGGACAGGGATTGAACACTGAAGCTTTCTTT. It translates to CATHQGQGLNTEAFF.

The rearrangement joins TRBV12-3 or TRBV12-4 to TRBJ2-7; 7 bases fit TRBD1. The CDR3 length is 15 residues. Germline trimming cut 6 bases from V and 0 bases from J; bases unmatched to any gene: 8. CDR3 sequence (DNA): TGTGCCAGCAGAACCGACAGGGCCAGCTCCTACGAGCAGTACTTC. This sequence encodes CASRTDRASSYEQYF.

This clonotype was seen many times. This chain uses TRBV20-1 with TRBJ2-7, with D possibly matching TRBD1 (5 bases). The V gene's germline CDR1 is DFQATT and CDR2 SNEGSKA (reference sequence). The CDR3 is made up of 12 amino acids. V dropped 4 bases and J dropped 3 bases, with 10 bases sitting between them. This chain's CDR3 is CSATETVYEQYF. DNA of the CDR3: TGCAGTGCTACCGAGACAGTCTACGAGCAGTACTTC.

Regarding this clonotype: A read error is possible here, since a much larger clone lies one base away. J is TRBJ1-3 and V is TRBV2; D uncertain. Deletions cut 10 bases from V and 4 bases from J, with 17 bases between. Germline values: CDR1 SNHLY, CDR2 FYNNEI. This CDR3 is built from 14 residues. CDR3 nucleotide sequence: TGTGCCAACAGCTCTGACGGAGGAGGAAACACCATATATTTT. Translation: CANSSDGGGNTIYF.

This clonotype was seen repeatedly, ten times or more. The rearrangement joins TRBV20-1 to TRBJ2-7, with D possibly TRBD2 on 5 matching bases. V lost 0 bases, J lost 0 bases, and 12 bases lay in between. CDR1 and CDR2 (germline): DFQATT, SNEGSKA (reference sequence). The CDR3 extends over 15 amino acids. This chain's CDR3 is CSARDEGARSYEQYF. The CDR3 nucleotides read TGCAGTGCTAGAGATGAGGGAGCCCGCTCCTACGAGCAGTACTTC.

This clonotype was counted a few times. V gene TRBV20-1 combines with J gene TRBJ2-7, with TRBD1 matching over 7 bases. The length of the CDR3 is 13 residues. Trimming took 1 base from V and 3 from J; bases not matched to a gene: 3. Per germline, CDR1 DFQATT and CDR2 SNEGSKA (reference sequence). The CDR3 sequence: CSARADRNYEQYF. In DNA form, the CDR3 reads TGCAGTGCTAGAGCGGACAGGAACTACGAGCAGTACTTC.

The V gene is TRBV4-2, the J gene TRBJ2-7; TRBD2 aligns across 8 bases. Germline assignment: CDR1 LGHNA and CDR2 YNFKEQ. After removal of 4 bases from V and 1 base from J, the junction contained 9 bases not matched to a gene. The CDR3 is 16 amino acids. Here the CDR3 reads CASSLGGAGGSYEQYF. CDR3 DNA sequence: TGTGCCAGCAGCCTTGGTGGGGCGGGAGGATCCTACGAGCAGTACTTC.

This clonotype was seen ten or more times. The J gene is TRBJ2-2, the V gene TRBV24-1; D is undetermined. The CDR3 length is 12 residues. Germline assignment: CDR1 KGHDR and CDR2 SFDVKD. With 5 bases removed from V and 7 bases from J, the gap between germline ends came to 7 bases. The CDR3 is CATSGIVGELFF. The DNA for the CDR3 is TGTGCCACCAGTGGGATTGTCGGGGAGCTGTTTTTT.

This clonotype was counted at least ten times. The chain links TRBV5-1 to TRBJ1-1; TRBD1 might be the D (5 bases). The CDR3 has 16 residues. Trimming shortened V by 3 bases and J by 0 bases, and 15 bases separated the two germline ends. Germline CDR1 reads SGHRS; CDR2 reads YFSETQ. The chain's CDR3 is CASSSATASVNTEAFF. The CDR3 region has the DNA TGCGCCAGCAGCTCAGCGACAGCCTCGGTGAACACTGAAGCTTTCTTT.

The V call is TRBV5-1, the J call TRBJ1-1, with D perhaps TRBD1 (5 bases). The CDR3 has 13 residues. Trimming left V 4 bases short and J 7 bases short, with 14 bases between. Per germline, CDR1 SGHRS and CDR2 YFSETQ. This CDR3 is CASSEGPANEAFF. CDR3 DNA: TGCGCCAGCAGCGAGGGGCCGGCTAATGAAGCTTTCTTT.

This clonotype came up many times. This chain uses TRBV12-3 or TRBV12-4 with TRBJ2-7; tentative D call: TRBD1 (6 bases). The CDR3 is made up of 12 amino acids. V shed 4 bases and J shed 3 bases, with 7 bases lying between them. Here the CDR3 DNA reads TGTGCCAGCAGTTCGGGACACTACGAGCAGTACTTC. The encoded protein is CASSSGHYEQYF.